Below are 17 T cell receptor beta chains sequenced from a single sample in a study of OX40 agonist ivuxolimab in advanced cancers. Libraries were prepared through the immunoSEQ multiplex PCR assay. Sourced from immuneACCESS, this table was stored by TCRdb with only in-frame sequences that have V and J called. A share of the clones is absent; for the studies checked, an unresolved V gene accounts for under half, and the remainder has no known explanation. For this sample the table gives tens of thousands of clones, of which 80% to 95% were detected only once. Together, the top ten hold around 0.33% of the sample. Sequencing used CD4+ or CD8+ T cells sorted from blood, obtained in a trial of the OX40 agonist ivuxolimab. The receptor set was obtained from an adult with an advanced solid tumor such as melanoma, head and neck, liver or kidney cancer.

The chain employs TRBV2 and TRBJ2-2; D is possibly TRBD1 (6 bases). Trimming took off 10 bases at V and 2 bases at J, with 14 bases between the two ends. The CDR3 consists of 14 residues. Per the germline V gene, CDR1 is SNHLY and CDR2 is FYNNEI. DNA of the CDR3: TGTGCCACCGCGACAGGCCTCAACACCGGGGAGCTGTTTTTT. Amino acids: CATATGLNTGELFF.

This clone showed up just once. The rearrangement links TRBV5-4 to TRBJ2-3, with 9 bases that match TRBD2. This CDR3 is built from 16 residues. Germline-derived CDR1 and CDR2 are SGHNT and YYREEE (reference sequence). After removal of 6 bases from V and 0 bases from J, the junction contained 8 bases not matched to a gene. The chain's CDR3 is CASTRAGGSSTDTQYF. The CDR3, as DNA: TGTGCCAGCACTCGCGCGGGGGGGAGTAGCACAGATACGCAGTATTTT.

The V call is TRBV27, the J call TRBJ1-2; a weak D match, TRBD1 (6 bases). Germline CDR1 MNHEY, CDR2 SMNVEV (reference sequence). The length of the CDR3 is 13 residues. The V end was cut by 7 bases, the J end by 3 bases, with 12 bases between. CDR3 sequence: CASKWGRDYGYTF. CDR3 sequence (DNA): TGTGCCAGCAAGTGGGGGCGCGACTATGGCTACACCTTC.

The table lists this clone with a count of one. This chain joins TRBV15 and TRBJ2-3; no firm D call. The CDR3 runs 12 residues. Germline lookup yields CDR1 LNHNV and CDR2 YYDKDF (reference sequence). V lost 4 bases and J lost 6, with 8 bases in between. The CDR3 coding sequence is TGTGCCACCAGCAAGGTTCGGGATACGCAGTATTTT. Translated, it gives CATSKVRDTQYF.

This clone was counted once. The chain combines TRBV29-1 with TRBJ2-5, with 8 bases lining up with TRBD2. V dropped 7 bases and J dropped 3; count of bases not matched to a gene: 7. Germline lookup yields CDR1 SQVTM and CDR2 ANQGSEA. This CDR3 has 13 amino acids. The CDR3 coding sequence is TGCAGCGCTTTTAGCGGGGCCAAAGAGACCCAGTACTTC. As protein: CSAFSGAKETQYF.

The chain employs TRBV29-1 and TRBJ2-5; D not resolved. Per the germline V gene, CDR1 is SQVTM and CDR2 is ANQGSEA. V dropped 7 bases and J dropped 1 base, with 10 bases sitting between them. This CDR3 comprises 12 residues. CDR3 region: CSGSDAQETQYF. CDR3 sequence (DNA): TGCAGCGGATCCGACGCCCAAGAGACCCAGTACTTC.

This chain connects TRBV5-6 to TRBJ1-1, with TRBD1 matching over 7 bases. CDR3 length equals 14 residues. Trimming removed 4 bases from V and 4 bases from J; junction bases left unmatched: 7. CDR1 is SGHDT and CDR2 is YYEEEE in the germline V gene. CDR3 sequence reads: CASSQNRGGTEAFF. CDR3 nucleotides: TGTGCCAGCAGCCAAAACAGGGGAGGCACTGAAGCTTTCTTT.

CDR3 in amino acids: CASSSRQEGTEAFF. In DNA form, the CDR3 reads TGCGCCAGCAGCTCAAGACAGGAGGGCACTGAAGCTTTCTTT. The chain carries TRBV5-1 and TRBJ1-1; TRBD1 might be the D (6 bases). Trimming left V 3 bases short and J 4 bases short, with 13 bases between. From germline, CDR1 is SGHRS and CDR2 YFSETQ. This CDR3 comprises 14 residues.

V usage is TRBV5-3 and J usage is TRBJ2-7, with 9 bases lining up with TRBD1. TRBV5-3 belongs to the ORF category, with a function that is uncertain. CDR3 size: 14 residues. The J segment lost 1 base and the V segment lost 4 bases, leaving 3 bases of the junction unmatched. The CDR3 sequence is CARSRDRESYEQYF. CDR3 nucleotides: TGTGCCAGAAGCCGGGACAGGGAATCCTACGAGCAGTACTTC.

V gene TRBV29-1 combines with J gene TRBJ2-1; maybe TRBD2 (5 bases). There are 13 residues in the CDR3. Trimming shortened V by 5 bases and J by 3 bases, and 11 bases separated the two germline ends. Germline CDR1 is SQVTM and CDR2 is ANQGSEA. CDR3 in amino acids: CSVTRDDYNEQFF. The CDR3 bases are TGCAGCGTTACTAGAGACGACTACAATGAGCAGTTCTTC.

This sequence joins TRBV2 and TRBJ2-5; 8 nucleotides match TRBD2. The CDR3 has 14 residues. Germline CDR1 is SNHLY and CDR2 is FYNNEI. Unmatched junction bases numbered 4, after V lost 5 bases and J lost 2 bases. The CDR3 is CASSIQRGQETQYF. CDR3 nucleotide sequence: TGTGCCAGCAGTATCCAGCGGGGGCAAGAGACCCAGTACTTC.

The CDR3 sequence is CASSKVRDRAGAQYF. The CDR3 nucleotides are TGTGCCAGCAGCAAAGTAAGGGACAGGGCAGGGGCCCAGTACTTC. The chain has TRBV21-1 and TRBJ2-5; the table's D call, TRBD1, has no DNA check behind it. TRBV21-1 is given as a pseudogene. The CDR3 contains 15 residues.

V and J are TRBV6-5 and TRBJ2-1; weak D call: TRBD1 (6 bases). The CDR3 has 16 amino acids. Trimming pared 0 bases from V and 7 bases from J, leaving 16 bases between. CDR1 is MNHEY and CDR2 is SVGAGI in the germline V gene. The CDR3, as DNA: TGTGCCAGCAGTTACTCGACTGGGGGCCCGCGGAATGAGCAGTTCTTC. As protein: CASSYSTGGPRNEQFF.

The chain links TRBV19 to TRBJ1-5, with D tentatively TRBD1 (5 bases). CDR1 is LNHDA, CDR2 SQIVND, per germline (reference sequence). V dropped 3 bases and J dropped 4 bases, with 10 bases sitting between them. This CDR3 spans 14 amino acids. The CDR3 nucleotides are TGTGCCAGTAGTATGAACGGGGGTAATCAGCCCCAGCATTTT. It yields the protein CASSMNGGNQPQHF.

This clone was counted a single time. The chain couples TRBV7-8 to TRBJ2-1, with D possibly being TRBD2 (6 bases). V lost 0 bases and J 4 bases, leaving 10 bases between the germline ends. CDR1 SGHVS and CDR2 FQNEAQ come from the germline V gene. The CDR3 has 15 residues. The DNA for the CDR3 is TGTGCCAGCAGCTTAGCACTAGCCAGATACAATGAGCAGTTCTTC. Its translation is CASSLALARYNEQFF.

The chain couples TRBV6-5 to TRBJ1-3; no reliable D call. Trimming pared 2 bases from V and 4 bases from J, leaving 15 bases between. This CDR3 comprises 16 residues. In germline, CDR1 is MNHEY, CDR2 SVGAGI. The CDR3 sequence: CASSYEGPVGGNTIYF. CDR3 coding DNA: TGTGCCAGCAGTTACGAAGGGCCTGTCGGGGGAAACACCATATATTTT.

The chain couples TRBV7-6 to TRBJ1-1, with 7 bases identical to TRBD1. The CDR3 is 16 amino acids. Germline CDR1 is SGHVS and CDR2 is FNYEAQ. V was clipped by 4 bases and J by 1 base; unmatched bases: 9. This chain's CDR3 is CASSSSSQGGNTEAFF. For the CDR3, the DNA is TGTGCCAGCAGCTCCTCTTCGCAGGGGGGGAACACTGAAGCTTTCTTT.